These T cell receptor beta chains were read from a single sample in a study of PD-1 blockade in classical Hodgkin lymphoma. TCRdb keeps only in-frame clones here, not all; method: immunoSEQ multiplex PCR. The data show around 99,000 clones, 80% to 90% seen once. This specimen was peripheral blood mononuclear cells (PBMCs), taken before the second cycle of nivolumab. The receptor source for this set is a human donor with classical Hodgkin lymphoma. Each CDR3 is given with its conserved first and last residue. The D gene is left open where the match is weak. Expanded clones are given a class, and other clones once, few, many or no size at all.

.,.,TRBJ2-5,TRBV15,CATSRDPGSWETQYF,TGTGCCACCAGCAGAGACCCCGGGAGTTGGGAGACCCAGTACTTC
TRBD1,.,TRBJ1-3,TRBV9,CASSPWDSTSSPESTIYF,TGTGCCAGCAGCCCCTGGGACAGTACCTCTTCTCCGGAGAGCACCATATATTTT
.,.,TRBJ1-4,TRBV7-9,CASSPRDATNEKLFF,TGTGCCAGCAGCCCAAGGGACGCAACTAATGAAAAACTGTTTTTT
.,.,TRBJ1-5,TRBV5-1,CASSFGGDGDQPQHF,TGCGCCAGCAGCTTTGGCGGGGACGGGGATCAGCCCCAGCATTTT
.,.,TRBJ2-1,TRBV19,CASALLPAAASNEQFF,TGTGCCAGTGCGTTATTACCGGCGGCAGCGAGTAATGAGCAGTTCTTC
TRBD2,.,TRBJ2-3,TRBV7-3,CASSSYGTSGTDTQYF,TGTGCCAGCAGCTCGTACGGGACTAGCGGCACAGATACGCAGTATTTT
.,medium-sized,TRBJ2-2,TRBV7-9,CASSLDPIPGELFF,TGTGCCAGCAGCTTAGACCCGATTCCCGGGGAGCTGTTTTTT
TRBD1,.,TRBJ2-7,TRBV5-6,CASSLNEGATQYF,TGTGCCAGCAGCTTGAACGAGGGGGCCACGCAGTACTTC
.,.,TRBJ1-1,TRBV7-2,CASSLLRFSTEAFF,TGTGCCAGCAGCTTACTGAGGTTTTCGACTGAAGCTTTCTTT
TRBD2,.,TRBJ2-1,TRBV2,CASRKLAGGPYNEQFF,TGTGCCAGCAGGAAACTAGCGGGAGGCCCCTACAATGAGCAGTTCTTC
TRBD2,.,TRBJ2-7,TRBV7-2,CASSLASGSHEQYF,TGTGCCAGCAGCTTAGCGAGCGGGAGCCACGAGCAGTACTTC
TRBD2,.,TRBJ2-1,TRBV6-4,CASRLAENPYNEQFF,TGTGCCAGCAGACTAGCGGAAAACCCCTACAATGAGCAGTTCTTC
TRBD2,few,TRBJ2-7,TRBV15,CATSRDSGGGLASYEQYF,TGTGCCACCAGCAGAGATTCGGGCGGAGGACTAGCGTCCTACGAGCAGTACTTC
.,.,TRBJ1-1,TRBV14,CASSQVGEAFF,TGTGCCAGCAGCCAAGTGGGTGAAGCTTTCTTT
.,.,TRBJ2-2,TRBV11-1,CASSLRTGITGELFF,TGTGCCAGCAGCTTGAGGACGGGGATAACCGGGGAGCTGTTTTTT
TRBD1,.,TRBJ1-2,TRBV5-1,CASSLGQGAEYGYTF,TGCGCCAGCAGCCTCGGACAGGGGGCAGAATATGGCTACACCTTC
.,once,TRBJ2-3,TRBV29-1,CSVERVGTDTQYF,TGCAGCGTTGAACGGGTGGGCACAGATACGCAGTATTTT
.,once,TRBJ1-5,TRBV23-1,CASSQELSGESTNHQPQHF,TGCGCCAGCAGTCAGGAGTTGTCGGGGGAATCGACCAACCATCAGCCCCAGCATTTT
TRBD2,.,TRBJ2-2,TRBV5-6,CASSLSGGSTGELFF,TGTGCCAGCAGCTTGAGCGGCGGGAGTACCGGGGAGCTGTTTTTT
.,.,TRBJ1-5,TRBV28,CASRSPSNQPQHF,TGTGCCAGCAGGTCCCCTAGCAATCAGCCCCAGCATTTT
.,once,TRBJ1-2,TRBV15,CATSRDAYGYTF,TGTGCCACCAGCAGAGATGCCTATGGCTACACCTTC
.,.,TRBJ1-2,TRBV7-9,CASSLAGGGTNYGYTF,TGTGCCAGCAGCTTAGCGGGTGGGGGAACTAACTATGGCTACACCTTC
.,.,TRBJ2-3,TRBV27,CASSLRVSSHTDTQYF,TGTGCCAGCAGTTTAAGAGTTTCAAGCCACACAGATACGCAGTATTTT
.,.,TRBJ1-5,TRBV2,CASSELGQAQPQHF,TGTGCCAGCAGTGAACTAGGGCAGGCCCAGCCCCAGCATTTT
TRBD1,.,TRBJ1-1,TRBV19,CASRLTGVGTEAFF,TGTGCCAGTAGGCTTACAGGGGTCGGCACTGAAGCTTTCTTT
TRBD1,.,TRBJ1-4,TRBV5-1,CASSFEGASEKLFF,TGCGCCAGCAGCTTCGAGGGGGCAAGTGAAAAACTGTTTTTT
TRBD1,.,TRBJ2-5,TRBV5-1,CASSGGQGETQYF,TGCGCCAGCAGCGGGGGACAGGGAGAGACCCAGTACTTC
.,.,TRBJ1-2,TRBV5-1,CASSLDSKYGYTF,TGCGCCAGCAGCTTGGACAGCAAGTATGGCTACACCTTC
.,few,TRBJ1-3,TRBV5-1,CASSLVGGSSGNTIYF,TGCGCCAGCAGCTTGGTTGGGGGGAGCTCTGGAAACACCATATATTTT
TRBD1,.,TRBJ1-1,TRBV6-6,CASSLSGTGYSTEAFF,TGTGCCAGCAGTCTGTCCGGGACAGGGTATAGTACTGAAGCTTTCTTT
.,.,TRBJ2-6,TRBV19,CASSIQGHSSPGANVLTF,TGTGCCAGTAGTATCCAGGGACATTCGTCACCTGGGGCCAACGTCCTGACTTTC
.,.,TRBJ2-7,TRBV27,CASADLLFSYEQYF,TGTGCCAGCGCGGACTTACTGTTCTCCTACGAGCAGTACTTC
.,.,TRBJ2-7,TRBV10-3,CATCNPEVTYEQYF,TGTGCCACCTGTAACCCCGAGGTCACCTACGAGCAGTACTTC
.,.,TRBJ1-2,TRBV5-6,CASSRSGANYGYTF,TGTGCCAGCAGCCGAAGCGGGGCGAACTATGGCTACACCTTC
.,.,TRBJ2-3,TRBV27,CASSGWGTQYF,TGTGCCAGCAGCGGGTGGGGTACGCAGTATTTT
TRBD1,.,TRBJ1-2,TRBV4-1,CASSQADRGSGYTF,TGCGCCAGCAGCCAAGCTGACAGGGGTTCTGGCTACACCTTC
.,.,TRBJ2-1,TRBV15,CATSRPTSNEQFF,TGTGCCACCAGCAGACCTACTAGCAATGAGCAGTTCTTC
.,.,TRBJ1-2,TRBV2,CASGVGQHYGYTF,TGTGCCAGCGGGGTGGGACAACACTATGGCTACACCTTC
.,few,TRBJ1-2,TRBV20-1,CSAPDYGYTF,TGCAGTGCCCCGGACTATGGCTACACCTTC
TRBD2,once,TRBJ2-1,TRBV7-9,CASSMIGLAAYNEQFF,TGTGCCAGCAGCATGATTGGACTAGCGGCCTACAATGAGCAGTTCTTC
TRBD2,.,TRBJ2-1,TRBV11-1,CASSLRLAGVNEQFF,TGTGCCAGCAGCTTACGACTAGCGGGAGTTAATGAGCAGTTCTTC
TRBD2,once,TRBJ2-1,TRBV11-2,CASSLGLAGVDEQFF,TGTGCCAGCAGCCTAGGACTAGCGGGAGTTGATGAGCAGTTCTTC
.,.,TRBJ2-7,TRBV6-5,CASSLGGDPSYEQYF,TGTGCCAGCAGCCTAGGGGGGGATCCTTCCTACGAGCAGTACTTC
.,.,TRBJ1-2,TRBV6-1,CASSEPPSGRYGYTF,TGTGCCAGCAGTGAACCGCCTTCGGGTCGCTATGGCTACACCTTC
TRBD1,.,TRBJ1-2,TRBV5-4,CAPRRMDRGIEGYTF,TGTGCCCCCAGGCGCATGGACAGGGGGATAGAGGGCTACACCTTC
.,.,TRBJ2-5,TRBV30,CAWSFWETQYF,TGTGCCTGGAGTTTTTGGGAGACCCAGTACTTC
.,.,TRBJ1-2,TRBV7-8,CASSLAVAPDGYTF,TGTGCCAGCAGCTTAGCGGTGGCACCGGACGGCTACACCTTC
.,.,TRBJ1-1,TRBV7-9,CASSLVGSTEAFF,TGTGCCAGCAGCTTAGTGGGGAGCACTGAAGCTTTCTTT
.,.,TRBJ2-7,TRBV6-1,CASRASSYEQYF,TGTGCCAGCAGGGCCAGCTCCTACGAGCAGTACTTC
TRBD1,few,TRBJ2-7,TRBV19,CASNQPGQGNEQYF,TGTGCCAGTAATCAACCGGGACAGGGGAACGAGCAGTACTTC
TRBD1,.,TRBJ1-2,TRBV28,CASSPLGTGSSFFGYTF,TGTGCCAGCAGTCCCCTTGGGACAGGGAGTAGTTTTTTCGGCTACACCTTC
.,.,TRBJ2-3,TRBV5-1,CASRLNAPDTQYF,TGCGCCAGCAGGTTGAATGCTCCAGATACGCAGTATTTT
TRBD2,.,TRBJ2-7,TRBV5-7,CASSSLAGGLQYEQYF,TGTGCCAGCAGCTCGTTAGCGGGAGGCCTCCAATACGAGCAGTACTTC